The clone carrying this T cell receptor beta chain ranks as large. No antigen is known for it. Each library started from 15 ng of total RNA using the QIAseq Immune Repertoire TCR panel. From the reads, TCRdb called clonotypes with MiXCR, one entry per CDR3 protein. The table lists some 820 distinct CDR3 sequences, 5% to 6.5% of them singletons. This entry comes from a study of circulating CD8 cells and anti-PD-1 response in melanoma. Study outcomes and limitations: TIGIT repertoires were least diverse, DNEG repertoires most diverse. Subset repertoires were largely private at M1, with under 8% shared. Tumor reactivity was tested by peptide assays on expanded sorted subsets.

V shed 0 bases and J 5 bases; nucleotides not matched to a gene: 8. This CDR3 comprises 17 residues. Germline values: CDR1 KGHDR, CDR2 SFDVKD. Live CD3+CD8+TCRalphabeta+ cells were sorted into four subsets by PD-1 and/or TIGIT. Specimen: CD8+ T cells from PBMCs, collected at baseline or after one month of anti-PD-1 therapy (not recorded which). This receptor was identified in a human donor with melanoma. This chain uses TRBV24-1 with TRBJ2-1; 8 nucleotides match TRBD2. The chain's CDR3 is CATSDLAFRGGNNEQFF. The CDR3 DNA reads TGTGCCACCAGTGATTTGGCCTTTCGCGGGGGGAACAATGAGCAGTTCTTC.